This TCR beta chain was identified during a study of cytomegalovirus exposure and HLA in healthy donors. Study information: A prior study identified just under 120 million unique TCR beta sequences from about 180 million T cells. General study findings and limits: Sequence variants that were highly shared formed a cluster that was likely a sequencing artifact. V- and J-gene trimming of TCR beta was linked (in a later analysis) to a missense DCLRE1C variant. Because they were indistinguishable, some V segments, including TRBV6-2 and TRBV6-3, were excluded.

A multiplex PCR was run with 60 Vbeta primers and 13 Jbeta primers. Repertoires were generated with immunoSEQ multiplex PCR, while TCRdb's copy carries only in-frame clones and drops some. The table shows about 140,000 clones, with 76% occurring only once. Note on this clone: The target antigen is unknown.

V was cut by 2 bases and J by 1 base, with 13 bases left in between. CDR3 length: 15 amino acids. The germline V gene encodes CDR1 SGHDT and CDR2 YYEEEE. The sample consisted of PBMCs. This clonotype was obtained from a man between 35 and 55 years old in good health and CMV-seronegative. J is TRBJ2-7 and V is TRBV5-6; possibly TRBD1 for D (5 bases). The CDR3 region is CASSLGALTSYEQYF. Written as DNA, the CDR3 is TGTGCCAGCAGCTTAGGGGCTTTGACATCCTACGAGCAGTACTTC.